This passage covers 25 T cell receptor beta chains from one sample sequenced in a study of cytomegalovirus exposure and HLA in healthy donors. The PCR made use of 60 Vbeta and 13 Jbeta primers. The table came from immunoSEQ multiplex PCR; TCRdb's copy has only in-frame clones and leaves some out. The sample gives 55,000 to 80,000 clones, over 70% of which show up once; about 8.2% is in the top ten. Input material: PBMCs. Source of these receptors: a man aged 55 to 69 in good health and CMV-seropositive.

The genes are TRBV5-6 and TRBJ1-2, with 8 bases identical to TRBD1. With V trimmed by 0 bases and J by 4 bases, 5 bases remained unmatched. The germline gives CDR1 SGHDT, CDR2 YYEEEE. This CDR3 region has 15 residues. CDR3 nucleotide sequence: TGTGCCAGCAGCTTGGCCCGGACAGGGCTCTATGGCTACACCTTC. Translating it yields CASSLARTGLYGYTF.

This clone was detected a few times. The chain couples TRBV6-5 to TRBJ1-2; D is unresolved. CDR3 length equals 16 residues. Trimming shortened V by 2 bases and J by 2 bases, and 15 bases separated the two germline ends. Germline V gives CDR1 MNHEY, CDR2 SVGAGI. The CDR3 loop reads CASSYGLVAGNYGYTF. The CDR3 DNA reads as TGTGCCAGCAGTTACGGGTTGGTGGCGGGAAACTATGGCTACACCTTC.

This chain joins TRBV6-5 and TRBJ1-5, with TRBD1 identical over 9 bases. Germline CDR1 is MNHEY and CDR2 is SVGAGI. This CDR3 comprises 15 residues. The junction had 5 bases not matched to a gene; V was cut back by 4 bases and J by 4 bases. The CDR3, as DNA: TGTGCCAGCAGTTTGGACAGGGGTGGGAATCAGCCCCAGCATTTT. Amino acids: CASSLDRGGNQPQHF.

V gene TRBV11-3 combines with J gene TRBJ2-5; TRBD2 aligns across 8 bases. This CDR3 comprises 14 residues. J was trimmed by 4 bases and V by 5 bases; bases with no gene match: 6. The V gene's germline CDR1 is SGHNT and CDR2 YENEEA. This chain's CDR3 is CASSPPGGRETQYF. The CDR3 DNA reads TGTGCCAGCAGCCCCCCGGGGGGGAGAGAGACCCAGTACTTC. Using reference TRBV11-3 and TRBJ2-5 for the parts outside the CDR3, the full variable domain is EAGVVQSPRYKIIEKKQPVAFWCNPISGHNTLYWYLQNLGQGPELLIRYENEEAVDDSQLPKDRFSAERLKGVDSTLKIQPAELGDSAVYLCASSPPGGRETQYFGPGTRLLVL.

This clone appeared a few times. This chain's CDR3 is CASSLGQATGELFF. CDR3 coding DNA: TGTGCCAGCAGCTTAGGGCAGGCCACCGGGGAGCTGTTTTTT. The J gene is TRBJ2-2, the V gene TRBV11-1; no reliable D call. This CDR3 spans 14 amino acids. Germline CDR1 SGHAT, CDR2 FQDESV (reference sequence). Trimming left V 1 base short and J 4 bases short, with 7 bases between.

The chain joins TRBV5-1 to TRBJ2-2; 8 bases are shared with TRBD2. Losses at the gene ends were 6 bases for V and 6 bases for J; bases not matched to a gene: 4. CDR3 size: 13 residues. CDR1 is SGHRS, CDR2 YFSETQ, per germline. CDR3 coding DNA: TGCGCCAGCAATAGCGGGGTGGCCGGGGAGCTGTTTTTT. Translation gives CASNSGVAGELFF.

The J gene is TRBJ1-2, the V gene TRBV19; 8 bases agree with TRBD1. After removal of 4 bases from V and 1 base from J, the junction contained 8 bases not matched to a gene. Germline CDR1 is LNHDA and CDR2 is SQIVND (reference sequence). The CDR3 length is 16 residues. CDR3 residues: CASSTGTGYLNYGYTF. The CDR3 DNA sequence: TGTGCCAGTAGTACCGGGACAGGTTACCTTAACTATGGCTACACCTTC. Based on the CDR3 plus reference TRBV19 and TRBJ1-2, the full variable domain is DGGITQSPKYLFRKEGQNVTLSCEQNLNHDAMYWYRQDPGQGLRLIYYSQIVNDFQKGDIAEGYSVSREKKESFPLTVTSAQKNPTAFYLCASSTGTGYLNYGYTFGSGTRLTVV.

This clone was observed a single time. The gene calls are TRBV5-6 and TRBJ1-4, with D uncertain. This CDR3 spans 13 amino acids. Germline V gene data show CDR1 as SGHDT and CDR2 as YYEEEE. Trimming took off 2 bases at V and 5 bases at J, with 7 bases between the two ends. This CDR3 is CASSLPANEKLFF. The DNA of the CDR3 is TGTGCCAGCAGCTTACCAGCGAATGAAAAACTGTTTTTT.

The J gene is TRBJ1-5, the V gene TRBV20-1, with 9 positions matching TRBD1. The CDR3 length is 11 residues. V lost 1 base and J lost 11; bases outside the gene matches: 0. The V gene's germline CDR1 is DFQATT and CDR2 SNEGSKA (reference sequence). In DNA, the CDR3 is TGCAGTGCTAGAGGGGACAGGGCCCAGCATTTT. Translation gives CSARGDRAQHF.

J is TRBJ1-2 and V is TRBV19; 11 positions agree with TRBD1. The CDR3 spans 13 residues. Germline-derived CDR1 and CDR2 are LNHDA and SQIVND (reference sequence). V shed 6 bases, J shed 10 bases, and the junction held 7 bases outside the gene matches. DNA of the CDR3: TGTGCCAGTAGGGACAGGGGGCTGGATGTCTACACCTTC. It yields the protein CASRDRGLDVYTF. Variable domain in full (rest from reference TRBV19 and TRBJ1-2): DGGITQSPKYLFRKEGQNVTLSCEQNLNHDAMYWYRQDPGQGLRLIYYSQIVNDFQKGDIAEGYSVSREKKESFPLTVTSAQKNPTAFYLCASRDRGLDVYTFGSGTRLTVV.

A note on this clone: Germline and junction disagree at one end, which may indicate a read error. The chain is built from TRBV7-9 and TRBJ2-1; TRBD2 matches at 14 bases. The CDR3 runs 19 residues. Germline V CDR1 and CDR2: SEHNR, FQNEAQ (reference sequence). CDR3 protein: CSSSLSHLRLAGGGDEQFF. The CDR3 bases are TGTTCCAGCAGCTTATCCCACCTCAGACTAGCGGGAGGGGGCGATGAGCAGTTCTTC.

The rearrangement joins TRBV5-1 to TRBJ1-1; tentatively, D is TRBD1 (5 bases). V shed 3 bases and J shed 5 bases, with 11 bases lying between them. This CDR3 is built from 13 residues. In germline, CDR1 is SGHRS, CDR2 YFSETQ. CDR3 in amino acids: CASSSGGRTEAFF. The CDR3 region has the DNA TGCGCCAGCAGCTCGGGGGGGAGGACTGAAGCTTTCTTT.

For this clone: This specimen includes other DNA sequences encoding the same CDR3. The chain is built from TRBV10-2 and TRBJ1-1; the D is unclear. The CDR3 is 12 residues long. V shed 9 bases and J shed 5 bases, with 13 bases lying between them. CDR1 and CDR2 from the germline V gene are WSHSY and SAAADI. The chain's CDR3 is CASGRSNTEAFF. The DNA of the CDR3 is TGCGCCAGTGGGAGATCGAATACTGAAGCTTTCTTT.

The gene calls are TRBV11-3 and TRBJ2-7, with D unclear. Germline V gives CDR1 SGHNT, CDR2 YENEEA. Deletions cut 3 bases from V and 0 bases from J, with 6 bases between. This CDR3 comprises 13 residues. CDR3 protein: CASSFLNSYEQYF. The CDR3, as DNA: TGTGCCAGCAGCTTTTTAAACTCCTACGAGCAGTACTTC.

This rearrangement joins TRBV7-8 to TRBJ1-3; tentatively, D is TRBD1 (6 bases). The CDR3 runs 18 residues. Trimming removed 1 base from V and 2 bases from J, with 18 bases in between. CDR1 and CDR2 from the germline V gene are SGHVS and FQNEAQ. CDR3: CASSLGFQRGAAGNTIYF. The CDR3 nucleotides are TGTGCCAGCAGCTTAGGGTTTCAACGGGGGGCTGCTGGAAACACCATATATTTT.

V and J are TRBV4-2 and TRBJ2-3; D is perhaps TRBD2 (6 bases). The CDR3 contains 16 residues. The germline gives CDR1 LGHNA, CDR2 YNFKEQ. The V end was cut by 1 base, the J end by 0 bases, with 11 bases between. The CDR3 is CASSQAGAYSTDTQYF. The CDR3 DNA reads as TGTGCCAGCAGCCAAGCGGGAGCCTATAGCACAGATACGCAGTATTTT.

The genes are TRBV27 and TRBJ2-1, with TRBD2 matching over 9 bases. The CDR3 has 17 residues. V lost 4 bases and J lost 7; bases outside the gene matches: 14. Germline-derived CDR1 and CDR2 are MNHEY and SMNVEV (reference sequence). CDR3 nucleotide sequence: TGTGCCAGCAGTTCGACTAGCGGAGGGCTTGCGGAAAATGAGCAGTTCTTC. Translating gives CASSSTSGGLAENEQFF.

V usage is TRBV7-9 and J usage is TRBJ1-1; the D is unclear. There are 16 residues in the CDR3. V was shortened by 1 base and J by 0 bases, with 12 bases between the two germline ends. The V gene's germline CDR1 is SEHNR and CDR2 FQNEAQ (reference sequence). The CDR3 here is CASSLEGGGMNTEAFF. The DNA for the CDR3 is TGTGCCAGCAGCTTAGAAGGAGGAGGGATGAACACTGAAGCTTTCTTT.

CDR3 sequence reads: CAILLGGINEQFF. The CDR3 coding sequence is TGTGCCATCCTCCTGGGGGGGATCAATGAGCAGTTCTTC. The genes are TRBV11-3 and TRBJ2-1, with TRBD2 matching over 7 bases. This CDR3 comprises 13 residues. Germline CDR1 is SGHNT and CDR2 is YENEEA. The V and J ends lost 10 bases and 6 bases, in that order; junction bases with no gene match: 9.

The rearrangement uses TRBV6-5 and TRBJ1-4; 7 bases line up with TRBD1. J was trimmed by 8 bases and V by 2 bases; bases with no gene match: 5. CDR1 is MNHEY, CDR2 SVGAGI, per germline. The CDR3 loop spans 14 amino acids. The CDR3 DNA reads as TGTGCCAGCAGTTACCGACAGGGTCGGGAAAAACTGTTTTTT. Amino acid sequence: CASSYRQGREKLFF.

The chain joins TRBV6-6 to TRBJ2-1; 8 bases are a match to TRBD1. CDR1 and CDR2 (germline): MNHNY, SVGAGI (reference sequence). V lost 4 bases, J lost 5 bases, and 7 bases stayed unmatched. This CDR3 spans 15 amino acids. The CDR3 is CASSSLDRGNNEQFF. The CDR3 coding sequence is TGTGCCAGCAGTTCCTTAGACAGGGGTAACAATGAGCAGTTCTTC.

This rearrangement joins TRBV6-5 to TRBJ2-3; 7 nucleotides agree with TRBD1. Germline CDR1 MNHEY, CDR2 SVGAGI. After removal of 6 bases from V and 0 bases from J, the junction contained 6 bases not matched to a gene. The CDR3 sequence is 15 residues long. The chain's CDR3 is CASSSRGSSTDTQYF. Written as DNA, the CDR3 is TGTGCCAGCAGCTCCAGGGGGTCGAGCACAGATACGCAGTATTTT.

V usage is TRBV6-5 and J usage is TRBJ2-7; weak D call: TRBD1 (5 bases). The CDR3 runs to 14 residues. The germline V and J ends were trimmed by 2 bases and 3 bases, with 11 bases remaining between them. Per germline, CDR1 MNHEY and CDR2 SVGAGI. The chain's CDR3 is CASSYGASHYEQYF. Here the CDR3 DNA reads TGTGCCAGCAGTTACGGGGCTTCTCACTACGAGCAGTACTTC.

The V gene is TRBV6-1, the J gene TRBJ2-7; 11 nucleotides match TRBD2. The ends lost 0 bases at V and 4 bases at J; junction bases unmatched: 2. Germline-derived CDR1 and CDR2 are MNHNS and SASEGT. This CDR3 comprises 15 residues. The CDR3 DNA is TGTGCCAGCAGTGAAGCTCGACTAGCGGGGTACGAGCAGTACTTC. Its protein is CASSEARLAGYEQYF.

A few counts support this clone. V is TRBV6-4 and J is TRBJ2-1, with D perhaps TRBD2 (6 bases). Germline CDR1 reads MRHNA; CDR2 reads SNTAGT. The CDR3 has 15 residues. Trimming took off 4 bases at V and 3 bases at J, with 13 bases between the two ends. CDR3 sequence (DNA): TGTGCCAGCAGTGTGAAAACGGGAGACTACAATGAGCAGTTCTTC. Amino acid sequence: CASSVKTGDYNEQFF.